This is a list of T cell receptor beta chains from one sample in a study of blood T cell repertoires in COVID-19. Some clones are missing from TCRdb's copy, which holds only in-frame ones; the method was immunoSEQ multiplex PCR. This sample has 200,000 or so clones, with about 79% found just once. Source material: peripheral blood. The origin of the receptors is a human donor in a cohort sampled during active COVID-19. Each CDR3 is given with its conserved first and last residue.

V: TRBV6-1; J: TRBJ1-1; CDR3: CASSERWRTFF
V: TRBV7-9; J: TRBJ1-4; CDR3: CASSSTGGSEKLFF
V: TRBV9; J: TRBJ2-3; CDR3: CASTPVGGRGDTQYF
V: TRBV28; J: TRBJ2-5; CDR3: CASSSLGQIQETQYF
V: TRBV5-1; J: TRBJ2-7; CDR3: CASRREWGQGHEQYF
V: TRBV30; J: TRBJ1-1; CDR3: CAWRGQGMNTEAFF
V: TRBV2; J: TRBJ2-5; CDR3: CASSDRRPETQYF
V: TRBV27; J: TRBJ2-5; CDR3: CASSLYRDRQTQYF
V: TRBV2; J: TRBJ2-7; CDR3: CASRDRDPYEQYF
V: TRBV10-3; J: TRBJ2-7; CDR3: CAISEDPFSGVQYF
V: TRBV11-2; J: TRBJ2-7; CDR3: CASSLMVGRQYF
V: TRBV15; J: TRBJ1-5; CDR3: CATSPRGGFNQPQHF
V: TRBV19; J: TRBJ1-1; CDR3: CASSIAAGTEAFF
V: TRBV3-1/TRBV3-2; J: TRBJ2-5; CDR3: CASSQDLGTGVVETQYF
V: TRBV27; J: TRBJ1-6; CDR3: CASSSNRVYNSPLHF
V: TRBV11-2; J: TRBJ2-2; CDR3: CASSFQGTGELFF
V: TRBV18; J: TRBJ2-2; CDR3: CASSPPWGGRAKGAGELFF
V: TRBV5-5; J: TRBJ1-5; CDR3: CASSLDPGNQPQHF
V: TRBV10-3; J: TRBJ2-1; CDR3: CAISAGLAGTPEYNEQFF
V: TRBV28; J: TRBJ1-6; CDR3: CASSSFSPLHF
V: TRBV30; J: TRBJ1-1; CDR3: CAWSRRNTEAFF
V: TRBV10-2; J: TRBJ1-5; CDR3: CASSLDRGQPQHF
V: TRBV27; J: TRBJ2-7; CDR3: CASSPRTGPGGVYEQYF
V: TRBV28; J: TRBJ2-5; CDR3: CASNRDKYQETQYF
V: TRBV5-1; J: TRBJ1-5; CDR3: CASSLGQGLGQPQHF
V: TRBV9; J: TRBJ1-6; CDR3: CASSPGGHADSPLHF
V: TRBV5-4; J: TRBJ2-5; CDR3: CASSSGGGTQYF
V: TRBV16; J: TRBJ2-7; CDR3: CASSQAPQGTYEQYF
V: TRBV5-8; J: TRBJ1-2; CDR3: CASSLDRVQSYGYTF
V: TRBV5-6; J: TRBJ1-5; CDR3: CASSLRRSHAGQPQHF
V: TRBV20-1; J: TRBJ2-7; CDR3: CSARPGYEQYF
V: TRBV7-2; J: TRBJ2-3; CDR3: CASSPEVSTDTQYF
V: TRBV24-1; J: TRBJ2-4; CDR3: CATSEGQGGKNIQYF
V: TRBV7-8; J: TRBJ2-2; CDR3: CASSPRTGRFTGELFF
V: TRBV5-1; J: TRBJ2-7; CDR3: CASSLGVYFSYEQYF
V: TRBV30; J: TRBJ2-7; CDR3: CAWSALTGSPEQYF
V: TRBV5-1; J: TRBJ1-6; CDR3: CASSPGTGNNRLHF
V: TRBV25-1; J: TRBJ2-7; CDR3: CASSDGLAGVGYEQYF
V: TRBV5-1; J: TRBJ1-4; CDR3: CASSLAEDGGEKLFF
V: TRBV20-1; J: TRBJ1-2; CDR3: CSASNQLGREDGYTF
V: TRBV27; J: TRBJ2-1; CDR3: CASSLSRLAQRNEQFF
V: TRBV5-6; J: TRBJ2-3; CDR3: CASSLWASPSTDTQYF
V: TRBV28; J: TRBJ1-5; CDR3: CASTGRGRFRQHF